This T cell receptor beta chain emerged from a study of cytomegalovirus exposure and HLA in healthy donors. The V and J ends lost 0 bases and 2 bases, in that order; junction bases with no gene match: 4. Germline V gene lookup returns CDR1 SGHVS and CDR2 FNYEAQ. This CDR3 comprises 17 residues. Sequenced by immunoSEQ multiplex PCR; TCRdb stores in-frame clones only, minus some. Here the sample spans fewer than 200,000 clones, approximately 96% being singletons. The sequenced sample was PBMCs. V and J are TRBV7-6 and TRBJ2-6, with TRBD1 matching over 7 bases. The sequence was collected from a woman under 30 in good health and CMV-seronegative. CDR3 protein: CASSLADRETGANVLTF. The CDR3 nucleotides read TGTGCCAGCAGCTTAGCTGACAGGGAAACTGGGGCCAACGTCCTGACTTTC. The full variable domain, in which reference TRBV7-6 and TRBJ2-6 provide the parts outside the CDR3, is GAGVSQSPRYKVTKRGQDVALRCDPISGHVSLYWYRQALGQGPEFLTYFNYEAQQDKSGLPNDRFSAERPEGSISTLTIQRTEQRDSAMYRCASSLADRETGANVLTFGAGSRLTVL.